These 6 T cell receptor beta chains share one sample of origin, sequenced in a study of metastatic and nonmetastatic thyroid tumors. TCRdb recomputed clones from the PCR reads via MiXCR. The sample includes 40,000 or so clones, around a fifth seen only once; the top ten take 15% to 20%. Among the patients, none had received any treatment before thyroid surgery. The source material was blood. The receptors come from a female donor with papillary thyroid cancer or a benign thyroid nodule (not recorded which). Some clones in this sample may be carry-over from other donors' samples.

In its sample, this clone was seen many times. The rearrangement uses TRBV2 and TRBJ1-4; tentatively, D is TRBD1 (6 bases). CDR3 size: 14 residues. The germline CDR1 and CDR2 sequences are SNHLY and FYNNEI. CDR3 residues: CAAARGEPNEKLFF. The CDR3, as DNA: TGTGCAGCAGCAAGGGGGGAACCTAATGAAAAACTGTTTTTT. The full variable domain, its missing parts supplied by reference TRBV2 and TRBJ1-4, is EPEVTQTPSHQVTQMGQEVILRCVPISNHLYFYWYRQILGQKVEFLVSFYNNEISEKSEIFDDQFSVERPDGSNFTLKIRSTKLEDSAMYFCAAARGEPNEKLFFGSGTQLSVL.

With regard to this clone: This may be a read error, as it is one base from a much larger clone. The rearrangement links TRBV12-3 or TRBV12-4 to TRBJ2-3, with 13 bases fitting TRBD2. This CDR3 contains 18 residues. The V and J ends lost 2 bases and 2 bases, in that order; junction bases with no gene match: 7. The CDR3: CASSLIWGLAGPTDTQYF. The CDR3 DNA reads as TGTGCCAGCAGTTTAATATGGGGACTAGCGGGACCCACAGATACGCAGTATTTT.

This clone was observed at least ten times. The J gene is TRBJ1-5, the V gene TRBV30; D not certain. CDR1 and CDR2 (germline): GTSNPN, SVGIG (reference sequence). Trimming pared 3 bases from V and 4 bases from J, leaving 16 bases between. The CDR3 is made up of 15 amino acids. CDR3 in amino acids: CAWSPSVVGNQPQHF. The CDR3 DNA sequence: TGTGCCTGGAGCCCCTCCGTGGTGGGGAATCAGCCCCAGCATTTT.

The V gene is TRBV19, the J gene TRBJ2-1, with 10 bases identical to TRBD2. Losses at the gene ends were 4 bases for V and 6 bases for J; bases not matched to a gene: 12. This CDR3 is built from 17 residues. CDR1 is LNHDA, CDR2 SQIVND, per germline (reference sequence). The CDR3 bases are TGTGCCAGTAGTACTCAAAAGGGGGGACTAGCGTTCAATGAGCAGTTCTTC. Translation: CASSTQKGGLAFNEQFF.

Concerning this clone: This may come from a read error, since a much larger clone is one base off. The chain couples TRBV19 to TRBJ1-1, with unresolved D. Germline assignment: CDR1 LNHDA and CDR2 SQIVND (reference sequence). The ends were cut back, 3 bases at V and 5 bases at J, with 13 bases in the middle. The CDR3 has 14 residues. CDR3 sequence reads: CASSIPNSRTEAFF. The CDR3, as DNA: TGTGCCAGTAGTATCCCCAACAGTAGAACTGAAGCTTTCTTT.

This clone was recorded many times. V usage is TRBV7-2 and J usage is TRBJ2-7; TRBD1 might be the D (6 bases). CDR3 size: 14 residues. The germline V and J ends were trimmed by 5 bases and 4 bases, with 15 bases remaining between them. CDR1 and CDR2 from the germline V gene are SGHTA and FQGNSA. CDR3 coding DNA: TGTGCCAGCAGCCAGGGCATCAGGGGTTACGAGCAGTACTTC. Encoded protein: CASSQGIRGYEQYF.